This record looks at one TCR beta chain sequence and its context. With 0 bases removed from V and 0 bases from J, the gap between germline ends came to 7 bases. CDR1 and CDR2 (germline): SGHRS, YFSETQ. CDR3 size: 15 residues. This entry belongs to a study of blood T cell repertoires in COVID-19. Study-level information: The samples span acute and convalescent COVID-19 from the United States, Italy and Spain. Sample material is recorded as cDNA or gDNA derived from T cells, B-cell-depleted T cells, or PBMCs.

Libraries were prepared by immunoSEQ multiplex PCR; TCRdb keeps only in-frame clonotypes and omits some of them. The sample carries 74,000 or so clones, 75% to 90% recorded once. The origin of this receptor is a middle-aged man with active COVID-19. This chain joins TRBV5-1 and TRBJ1-3; D remains unclear. The sequenced material came from peripheral blood. The chain's CDR3 is CASSLAASSGNTIYF. CDR3 bases: TGCGCCAGCAGCTTGGCCGCTAGCTCTGGAAACACCATATATTTT.